This T cell receptor beta chain was identified in a study of identical twins. The CDR3 runs 15 residues. Germline CDR1 is SGHRS and CDR2 is YFSETQ. Trimming left V 0 bases short and J 4 bases short, with 11 bases between. TCRdb analysed the 5' RACE reads with MiXCR anew, one entry per CDR3 protein. The sample lists some 760,000 distinct CDR3 sequences; 18% were seen once. In this sample, this clonotype turned up many times. These data also featured in a second study, about T cells expressing NK-cell markers.

The V call is TRBV5-1, the J call TRBJ2-1; D is uncertain. This clonotype originated in a woman aged 18-29 years in good health. Sequenced input: PBMCs. CDR3 region: CASSLALAEYNEQFF. In DNA, the CDR3 is TGCGCCAGCAGCTTGGCGTTGGCAGAGTACAATGAGCAGTTCTTC.